These 9 T cell receptor beta chains originate from one sample sequenced in a study of immune cell composition in non-small cell lung cancer. Normal lung was taken at the farthest possible site, at least 3 cm from tumour. Here immunoSEQ multiplex PCR was the method, and the copy in TCRdb shows in-frame clones only, minus some. The sample has some 2,500 clones, about 70% seen once. Sequencing used non-adjacent lung tissue. All receptors derive from a human donor with non-small cell lung cancer.

In this sample, this clone turned up a few times. J is TRBJ2-2 and V is TRBV9, with D unresolved. CDR1 is SGDLS, CDR2 YYNGEE, per germline. The V end lost 0 bases, the J end lost 6 bases, and 6 bases lay between the germline ends. The CDR3 has 13 amino acids. Here the CDR3 DNA reads TGTGCCAGCAGCGTAGTAATCTCCGGGGAGCTGTTTTTT. Translating gives CASSVVISGELFF.

The gene calls are TRBV6-6 and TRBJ2-5; TRBD1 matches 7 bases. Near its end, the DNA agrees better with TRBJ2-7, so the J call may be wrong. CDR3 size: 14 residues. Germline V lookup: CDR1 MNHNY, CDR2 SVGAGI (reference sequence). The CDR3 region has the DNA TGTGCCAGCACCTTAACAGGGGCATCCTACGAGCAGTACTTC. It translates to CASTLTGASYEQYF.

This chain links TRBV5-6 with TRBJ2-3; D possibly corresponds to TRBD1 (5 bases). V shed 5 bases and J shed 1 base, with 11 bases lying between them. In germline, CDR1 is SGHDT, CDR2 YYEEEE. CDR3 size: 14 residues. This CDR3 is CASSHGRGTDTQYF. The CDR3 nucleotides read TGTGCCAGCAGTCACGGCAGGGGCACAGATACGCAGTATTTT.

The CDR3 protein is CASSQDRGSGSGRGYTF. CDR3 DNA: TGTGCCAGCAGCCAAGATCGGGGGTCAGGGTCTGGCCGGGGCTACACCTTC. The chain uses TRBV14 and TRBJ1-2; D is possibly TRBD1 (5 bases). The CDR3 length is 17 residues. Germline V lookup: CDR1 SGHDN, CDR2 FVKESK. With 0 bases removed from V and 8 bases from J, the gap between germline ends came to 22 bases.

The chain links TRBV7-9 to TRBJ2-3; 8 bases are a match to TRBD1. The CDR3 extends over 14 amino acids. J lost 4 bases, V lost 6 bases, and 6 bases had no gene match. Per germline, CDR1 SEHNR and CDR2 FQNEAQ (reference sequence). CDR3 residues: CASRSPGGPDTQYF. The CDR3 region has the DNA TGTGCCAGCAGATCTCCAGGGGGCCCAGATACGCAGTATTTT.

This sequence joins TRBV4-2 and TRBJ2-7, with D uncertain. The ends were cut back, 4 bases at V and 3 bases at J, with 10 bases in the middle. Germline values: CDR1 LGHNA, CDR2 YNFKEQ. This CDR3 contains 13 residues. The CDR3 bases are TGTGCCAGCAGCCTCATACATAACTACGAGCAGTACTTC. Translation: CASSLIHNYEQYF.

A single count supports this clone. The rearrangement links TRBV28 to TRBJ1-3, with a possible D match to TRBD1 (6 bases). Trimming stripped 4 bases from V and 2 bases from J, with 9 bases between. Germline V lookup: CDR1 MDHEN, CDR2 SYDVKM. This CDR3 is 14 amino acids long. The CDR3 DNA follows: TGTGCCAGCAGTTCCCACAGGGCTGGAAACACCATATATTTT. It codes for CASSSHRAGNTIYF.

The chain links TRBV30 to TRBJ2-7; maybe TRBD2 (5 bases). The V end lost 3 bases, the J end lost 0 bases, and 15 bases lay between the germline ends. Germline V gives CDR1 GTSNPN, CDR2 SVGIG (reference sequence). CDR3 length equals 15 residues. DNA of the CDR3: TGTGCCTGGAGGAAAAAAACGGGGAGCTCCTACGAGCAGTACTTC. It codes for CAWRKKTGSSYEQYF.

V is TRBV5-4 and J is TRBJ2-5; D remains unclear. Germline V gene lookup returns CDR1 SGHNT and CDR2 YYREEE (reference sequence). Trimming left V 0 bases short and J 5 bases short, with 14 bases between. CDR3 length: 15 residues. CDR3 amino acids: CASSLAGKLRETQYF. CDR3 DNA sequence: TGTGCCAGCAGCTTGGCCGGCAAATTGCGGGAGACCCAGTACTTC.